This TCR beta chain originates from a study of T cells in Graves' hyperthyroidism and ophthalmopathy (dated by TCRdb to about 2019). Regarding the study in general: Peripheral blood was sampled at the time of initial diagnosis, prior to any treatment. To identify TCR V-J signatures that set the groups apart, the researchers used a discovery cohort of 90 to 100 patients, made up of approximately 43 with Graves' ophthalmopathy and about 60 with stable Graves' hyperthyroidism. Whether ophthalmopathy could be predicted prospectively was tested in an independent validation cohort made up of roughly 20 hyperthyroidism patients plus 17 patients who later progressed to ophthalmopathy. The roughly 90 discovery patients were divided at random into training and test sets in a 7:3 ratio. The study also compared thyroid tissue and blood T-cell repertoires from about six Graves' hyperthyroidism patients. After sampling, hyperthyroidism patients received methimazole starting at 30 mg daily, and ophthalmopathy patients received high-dose intravenous methylprednisolone. TCR Vbeta CDR3 sequencing of 120 to 150 peripheral blood samples (around 45 ophthalmopathy, under 80 hyperthyroidism and approximately 17 progressor patients) is reported in the paper. General study outcomes and caveats: Sample size was not statistically predetermined, and investigators were not blinded to group allocation. Ophthalmopathy was separated from stable hyperthyroidism by a 13 V-J signature model, with over 85% sensitivity and about 81% specificity obtained in cross-validation and 80%/75% obtained in testing. In validation, the model predicted progression to ophthalmopathy a median of about 6.5 months before onset, with approximately 68% sensitivity and about 72% specificity. Most expanded thyroid clonotypes (frequency above 0.001) were also detected in blood, a finding suggesting that blood repertoires may reflect thyroid immune responses.

The TCR beta CDR3 regions were amplified from RNA transcripts. The first round of RT-PCR for the TCR CDR3 was performed with the HTBI primer set and the Qiagen OneStep RT-PCR kit. Libraries were constructed in a second round of multiplex PCR, after which size selection and purification were carried out. The libraries were sequenced on an Illumina HiSeq2000 using paired-end 100 bp reads. On the authors' methods: SOAPnuke was used to process the raw data, throwing out any read that contained adapters or uncalled bases, had a mean Phred below 15, or lacked an exact constant-primer or identifier match. High-quality paired reads were merged with COPE v1.2.5, and unique nucleotide sequences were defined as clonotypes. Clonotypes were aligned to IMGT TRBV, TRBD and TRBJ reference segments using MiTCR v1.1. The analysis was restricted to V-J combinations with a frequency above 0.0001, which together covered 99% to 99.2% of the repertoires. A TCS score was defined as the ratio of F50 (clonal expansion) to E x V (chaos), with BLOSUM62-based TCRdist applied between CDR3 peptides within each V-J. Welch's t-statistics and random forest reduced around 550 V-J features to about 12, which were used in a naive Bayes classifier (R e1071). TCRdb took the public reads, trimmed them with fastp at Q25, ran MiXCR for clone calling and kept in-frame beta chains. Rows with one shared CDR3 protein collapse into an entry with the most common genes and DNA. The V and J calls reflect TCRdb's pipeline rather than the authors' work. This sample comprises roughly 380,000 distinct CDR3 sequences, roughly 13% of them detected only once. The ten largest account for less than 25% of the sample.

The hyperthyroidism patients were between 18 and 65 years old and newly diagnosed, with a disease duration of less than 2 months. Patients with uncontrolled infections, other autoimmune diseases, pregnancy or lactation were excluded. Diagnoses were established on the basis of clinical symptoms, serum thyroxine and TRAb, thyroid ultrasound, and orbital computed tomography. For progressor patients, blood was drawn at the first diagnosis of hyperthyroidism, before any ophthalmopathy symptoms had appeared. Ficoll-Paque density gradient centrifugation was used to isolate PBMCs from approximately 10 ml of fresh peripheral blood. Patients classed as progressors first received a Graves' hyperthyroidism diagnosis and then went on to develop ophthalmopathy during follow-up. Total RNA was extracted using Trizol reagent, and RNA quality was assessed on an Agilent 2100 Bioanalyzer. V is clipped by 1 base and J by 5 bases, and the sequence between their germline boundaries is 11 bases long. CDR1 and CDR2 are read off the germline V gene as SGHAT and FQNNGV. The CDR3 starts with the cysteine, ends with the phenylalanine, and has 14 residues. Of the read, only the CDR3 DNA is kept; its 42 bases are in frame from base 1.

This clonotype was recorded at least ten times. The clone's antigen remains unknown. No clone much larger than this one lies a single base away; base qualities are absent. The sample was blood. Recombination connected TRBV11-2 to TRBJ2-5; D gene: possibly TRBD1, on 5 matching bases. The clonotype was recovered from a man aged 30 to 39 with Graves' hyperthyroidism that later progressed to Graves' ophthalmopathy. The CDR3 in this case is CASSLGGRKETQYF. The DNA reads as follows: TGTGCCAGCAGCTTAGGGGGCCGTAAGGAGACCCAGTACTTC.